These 16 T cell receptor beta chains were sequenced from one sample in a study of molecular identifiers for immune sequencing clone quantification. MiXCR was run by TCRdb on the PCR reads, yielding one entry per CDR3 protein. The data contain about 97,000 distinct CDR3 sequences, 24% of them seen just once; the ten biggest clones take up 0.85% to 1%. The specimen sequenced was naive CD8+ T cells from blood, with Jurkat cell RNA spiked in. Subset meaning: FACS-sorted CD8+CD4-CCR7+CD45RA+ naive T cells. The source is a human donor in good health. Some libraries in this study had Jurkat cell RNA spiked in.

This clonotype was seen at least ten times. The genes are TRBV7-9 and TRBJ2-5; 12 bases map to TRBD2. In germline, CDR1 is SEHNR, CDR2 FQNEAQ (reference sequence). The CDR3 has 15 residues. V lost 4 bases to trimming and J lost 4 bases; unmatched junction nucleotides: 4. The DNA for the CDR3 is TGTGCCAGCAGCTCCGGACTAGCGGGGTTAGAGACCCAGTACTTC. It translates to CASSSGLAGLETQYF.

Notes on this clonotype: A much bigger clone sits one base away, suggesting this may be a read error. The chain is built from TRBV19 and TRBJ1-5; no clear D. Germline V gene data show CDR1 as LNHDA and CDR2 as SQIVND (reference sequence). The CDR3 is 14 residues long. The V end was cut by 5 bases, the J end by 6 bases, with 14 bases between. The CDR3 reads CASSVPGRGQPQHF. CDR3 coding DNA: TGTGCCAGTAGTGTACCGGGCCGGGGTCAGCCCCAGCATTTT.

This clonotype was counted a few times. J is TRBJ2-2 and V is TRBV27; D remains unclear. The CDR3 spans 14 residues. CDR1 and CDR2 from the germline V gene are MNHEY and SMNVEV (reference sequence). V lost 4 bases and J 7 bases, leaving 13 bases between the germline ends. The CDR3 bases are TGTGCCAGCAGTTCCCTTCCTAGTATCGGGGAGCTGTTTTTT. It is translated as CASSSLPSIGELFF.

The V and J genes are TRBV11-3 and TRBJ2-1; the match to TRBD1 covers 12 bases. The CDR3 is made up of 14 amino acids. Trimming took 6 bases from V and 7 from J; bases not matched to a gene: 4. CDR1 is SGHNT and CDR2 is YENEEA in the germline V gene. CDR3 sequence reads: CASSRDRGLNEQFF. CDR3 sequence (DNA): TGTGCCAGCAGTAGGGACAGGGGGCTTAATGAGCAGTTCTTC.

This clonotype was seen at least ten times. The V and J genes are TRBV6-5 and TRBJ1-1; the match to TRBD1 covers 7 bases. Trimming took 9 bases from V and 6 from J; bases not matched to a gene: 10. The CDR3 runs 13 residues. CDR1 is MNHEY and CDR2 is SVGAGI in the germline V gene. The CDR3 region is CASKTGDVAEAFF. The DNA for the CDR3 is TGTGCCAGTAAAACAGGGGATGTAGCTGAAGCTTTCTTT.

A remark on this clonotype: A much larger clonotype is one base distant, so this may be a read error. V is TRBV12-3 or TRBV12-4 and J is TRBJ2-7, with D perhaps given as TRBD1 or TRBD2 (5 bases each). This CDR3 is built from 13 residues. Trimming pared 4 bases from V and 2 bases from J, leaving 9 bases between. CDR3 protein: CASSSGTPYEQYF. The CDR3 DNA reads TGTGCCAGCAGTTCCGGGACCCCCTACGAGCAGTACTTC.

Regarding this clonotype: A read error may be the cause here, since a much bigger clone is one base away. Likely a read error: the CDR3 ends without its conserved phenylalanine or tryptophan. The chain employs TRBV9 and TRBJ1-1; the D gene is possibly TRBD1 (6 bases). The ends were cut back, 3 bases at V and 1 base at J, with 16 bases in the middle. Germline V lookup: CDR1 SGDLS, CDR2 YYNGEE. CDR3 size: 16 residues. The CDR3: CASSANRDTQNTEAFL. Written as DNA, the CDR3 is TGTGCCAGCAGCGCAAACCGGGACACCCAGAACACTGAAGCTTTCCTT.

The J gene is TRBJ1-1, the V gene TRBV6-2 or TRBV6-3; maybe TRBD1 (5 bases). V was pared by 4 bases and J by 0 bases, with 12 bases between. The germline V gene encodes CDR1 MNHEY and CDR2 SVGEGT. CDR3 length: 15 amino acids. This CDR3 is CASSFFGGLNTEAFF. The CDR3 bases are TGTGCCAGCAGTTTCTTCGGGGGTTTGAACACTGAAGCTTTCTTT.

This clonotype has ten or more counts. This sequence joins TRBV5-6 and TRBJ2-7; 7 nucleotides match TRBD2. The CDR3 is 15 amino acids. With V trimmed by 5 bases and J by 1 base, 9 bases remained unmatched. Germline CDR1 and CDR2: SGHDT and YYEEEE. The CDR3 spells CASRPLAALSYEQYF. CDR3 sequence (DNA): TGTGCCAGCAGACCTCTAGCGGCCCTATCCTACGAGCAGTACTTC.

The sample holds many counts of this clonotype. V gene TRBV7-9 combines with J gene TRBJ1-5, with 8 bases identical to TRBD1. V gave up 4 bases and J gave up 6 bases; unmatched junction bases: 5. Germline V gene data show CDR1 as SEHNR and CDR2 as FQNEAQ (reference sequence). There are 14 residues in the CDR3. The CDR3: CASSSGQGRQPQHF. CDR3 sequence (DNA): TGTGCCAGCAGCTCAGGACAGGGTCGTCAGCCCCAGCATTTT.

This clonotype was observed a few times. Given a much more abundant clone one base away, this may be a read error. The chain employs TRBV7-2 and TRBJ2-1; D is undetermined. Germline-derived CDR1 and CDR2 are SGHTA and FQGNSA. The CDR3 contains 16 residues. DNA for the CDR3: TGTGCCAGCGACGTGGTAGGGTCCTATTCGGGCTATGAGCAGTCCTTC. Amino acids: CASDVVGSYSGYEQSF.

For the CDR3, the DNA is TGCAGTGCTAGCGACCCGCGGGGGCCGACCTACAATGAGCAGTTCTTC. Its protein product is CSASDPRGPTYNEQFF. This rearrangement joins TRBV20-1 to TRBJ2-1; tentatively, D is TRBD2 (7 bases). CDR1 is DFQATT, CDR2 SNEGSKA, per germline (reference sequence). The ends were cut back, 3 bases at V and 2 bases at J, with 17 bases in the middle. The CDR3 is 16 amino acids.

The chain combines TRBV4-3 with TRBJ1-1; D gene unclear. Trimming took 0 bases from V and 7 from J, leaving 6 bases between them. Germline V gene lookup returns CDR1 LGHNA and CDR2 YSLEER. CDR3 length: 12 residues. The CDR3 sequence is CASSQDGIEAFF. CDR3 coding DNA: TGCGCCAGCAGCCAAGACGGTATTGAAGCTTTCTTT.

This clonotype was found many times. This chain links TRBV4-1 with TRBJ1-1; TRBD1 matches 10 bases. Per the germline V gene, CDR1 is MGHRA and CDR2 is YSYEKL. The CDR3 is 17 residues long. J was trimmed by 3 bases and V by 2 bases; bases with no gene match: 9. In DNA, the CDR3 is TGCGCCAGCAGCCAAAACCGGGACAGGGGATGGTACACTGAAGCTTTCTTT. The encoded protein is CASSQNRDRGWYTEAFF.

This clonotype was seen only a few times. The chain combines TRBV4-2 with TRBJ2-3, with 7 bases fitting TRBD2. Germline lookup yields CDR1 LGHNA and CDR2 YNFKEQ. The trim removed 0 bases at V and 6 bases at J, leaving 6 bases unmatched. The CDR3 totals 15 residues. CDR3 protein: CASSQDGGSGDTQYF. In DNA form, the CDR3 reads TGTGCCAGCAGCCAAGATGGCGGGAGTGGCGATACGCAGTATTTT.

About this clonotype: Given the absence of the conserved phenylalanine or tryptophan at the CDR3 end, a read error is likely. The V and J genes are TRBV7-8 and TRBJ2-7; TRBD1 might be the D (6 bases). V was clipped by 4 bases and J by 3 bases, with 19 bases between them. This CDR3 spans 16 amino acids. Per germline, CDR1 SGHVS and CDR2 FQNEAQ. The CDR3 DNA sequence: TGTGCCAGCAGCTCCGACTCCGGGACATATAACTACGAGCAGTACTCC. Encoded protein: CASSSDSGTYNYEQYS.